The sequence of this TCR beta chain was determined in a study of tumor-infiltrating lymphocytes in primary liver carcinoma. The CDR3 has 14 amino acids. Germline CDR1 is SQVTM and CDR2 is ANQGSEA. RNA and DNA were co-extracted from around 18-30 mg of unsorted bulk tissue. Concerning this clonotype itself: The germline gene is not matched at one end of the junction; a read error may be the cause.

The authors made TCR beta cDNA from 450 to 600 ng total RNA with a constant-region primer. ARM-PCR, slightly modified, supplied the TCR beta libraries through three nested multiplex PCR rounds. TRBV1-TRBV30 forward primers paired with a C-beta reverse primer drove the first two PCR rounds, about 9 cycles each. TCRdb used MiXCR to reprocess the multiplex PCR reads, holding one entry per CDR3 protein. The table has about 74,000 distinct CDR3 sequences, over 60% seen once. The sequenced sample was liver tumor tissue from sampling region 4. Subset given: tumor region T4, right-lateral pole. V usage is TRBV29-1 and J usage is TRBJ2-1, with TRBD1 identical over 7 bases. This receptor was taken from a middle-aged man with primary liver carcinoma and hepatitis B virus infection. In DNA form, the CDR3 reads TGCAGCGTTGCTGGTACAGGGGTGCCCAATGAGGAGTTCTTC. Encoded protein: CSVAGTGVPNEEFF.